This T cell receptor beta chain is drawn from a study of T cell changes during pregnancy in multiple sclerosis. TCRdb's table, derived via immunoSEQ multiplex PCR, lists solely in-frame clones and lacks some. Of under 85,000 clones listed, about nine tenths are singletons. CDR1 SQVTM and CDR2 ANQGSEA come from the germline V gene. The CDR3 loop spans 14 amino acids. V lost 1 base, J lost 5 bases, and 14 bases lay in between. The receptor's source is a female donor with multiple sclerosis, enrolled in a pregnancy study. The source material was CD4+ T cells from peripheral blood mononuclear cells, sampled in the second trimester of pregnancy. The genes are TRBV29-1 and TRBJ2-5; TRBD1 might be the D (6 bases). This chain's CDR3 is CSVEGPRGRETQYF. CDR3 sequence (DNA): TGCAGCGTTGAAGGTCCCAGGGGTCGGGAGACCCAGTACTTC.